The 17 T cell receptor beta chains below were found in one sample sequenced in a study of T cell responses to AZD1222 COVID-19 vaccine. Repertoires were generated with immunoSEQ multiplex PCR, while TCRdb's copy carries only in-frame clones and drops some. The data show under 150,000 clones, approximately 85% seen once. Specimen: peripheral blood, collected on day 0 of MenACWY control vaccination. The receptors here all came from an adult in good health.

The chain has TRBV7-8 and TRBJ1-5; no clear D gene. The CDR3 covers 14 residues. Germline V gene sequence: CDR1 SGHVS, CDR2 FQNEAQ. The V end lost 3 bases, the J end lost 9 bases, and 15 bases lay between the germline ends. DNA for the CDR3: TGTGCCAGCAGCTTCCAGAAATCGGGTCGGCCCCAGCATTTT. It specifies CASSFQKSGRPQHF.

In its sample, this clone was seen once. The V gene is TRBV11-2, the J gene TRBJ1-2; D unresolved. Trimming pared 4 bases from V and 2 bases from J, leaving 11 bases between. CDR1 is SGHAT, CDR2 FQNNGV, per germline. The CDR3 sequence is 14 residues long. CDR3 in amino acids: CASSSRTGNYGYTF. The CDR3, as DNA: TGTGCCAGCAGCTCGCGGACGGGGAACTATGGCTACACCTTC.

The chain employs TRBV12-3 or TRBV12-4 and TRBJ1-2; 11 bases are shared with TRBD1. The CDR3 has 13 amino acids. V shed 6 bases and J 8 bases; nucleotides not matched to a gene: 5. The CDR3 is CASRGQGARGYTF. The CDR3 coding sequence is TGTGCCAGCAGAGGACAGGGGGCGCGGGGCTACACCTTC.

This clone was seen only a few times. The gene calls are TRBV30 and TRBJ2-1; D ambiguous. The germline CDR1 and CDR2 sequences are GTSNPN and SVGIG (reference sequence). The CDR3 loop spans 11 amino acids. Trimming left V 6 bases short and J 9 bases short, with 12 bases between. The CDR3 is CACGPKREQFF. The CDR3 DNA is TGTGCCTGCGGGCCGAAGCGTGAGCAGTTCTTC.

This clone was observed a few times. The chain has TRBV16 and TRBJ1-2; TRBD1 is a possible D gene (5 bases). The V gene's germline CDR1 is KGHSY and CDR2 FQNENV. The V and J ends lost 2 bases and 8 bases respectively, with 12 bases between them. The CDR3 loop spans 13 amino acids. The CDR3 here is CASSQRQLPGYTF. CDR3 bases: TGTGCCAGCAGCCAAAGACAGCTACCCGGCTACACCTTC.

The chain combines TRBV3-1 (or the pseudogene TRBV3-2) with TRBJ1-1; 7 bases fit TRBD1. The CDR3 sequence is 13 residues long. Germline V gene lookup returns CDR1 LGHDT and CDR2 YNNKEL (reference sequence). Trimming cost V 3 bases and J 10 bases; bases outside gene matches: 8. CDR3 sequence: CASSHDKGAGAFF. DNA for the CDR3: TGTGCCAGCAGCCACGATAAGGGGGCTGGAGCTTTCTTT.

V is TRBV11-2 and J is TRBJ2-3, with D hard to call. CDR1 is SGHAT, CDR2 FQNNGV, per germline. Trimming took off 5 bases at V and 3 bases at J, with 3 bases between the two ends. The CDR3 loop spans 11 amino acids. In nucleotides, the CDR3 is TGTGCCAGCAGCCCTACAGATACGCAGTATTTT. Translated, it gives CASSPTDTQYF.

This clone was seen more than once but under ten times. The chain uses TRBV10-2 and TRBJ1-2, with 7 positions matching TRBD1. The V segment lost 3 bases and the J segment 8 bases; nucleotides outside the gene matches: 15. The CDR3 consists of 16 residues. The germline V gene has CDR1 WSHSY and CDR2 SAAADI. The CDR3 DNA is TGCGCCAGCAGTGACCCTCCCTCGGGGACAGTGCTCGGCTACACCTTC. This gives the protein CASSDPPSGTVLGYTF.

The V and J genes are TRBV5-4 and TRBJ2-5; the match to TRBD1 covers 10 bases. The CDR3 sequence is 15 residues long. The J segment lost 2 bases and the V segment lost 6 bases, leaving 7 bases of the junction unmatched. Germline V gives CDR1 SGHNT, CDR2 YYREEE (reference sequence). The CDR3 bases are TGTGCCAGCACGGACAGGGGGGAAGCTCAAGAGACCCAGTACTTC. Its protein product is CASTDRGEAQETQYF.

This clone has a count of ten or more. J is TRBJ2-3 and V is TRBV27; D gene uncertain. Trimming stripped 5 bases from V and 0 bases from J, with 6 bases between. This CDR3 has 13 residues. CDR1 is MNHEY and CDR2 is SMNVEV in the germline V gene (reference sequence). The CDR3 protein is CASSHPSTDTQYF. DNA of the CDR3: TGTGCCAGCAGTCACCCTAGCACAGATACGCAGTATTTT.

The V call is TRBV3-1 (or the pseudogene TRBV3-2), the J call TRBJ2-1; D gene ambiguous. The CDR3 consists of 14 residues. Germline assignment: CDR1 LGHDT and CDR2 YNNKEL (reference sequence). Trimming pared 1 base from V and 3 bases from J, leaving 7 bases between. For the CDR3, the DNA is TGTGCCAGCAGCCAAGCGGGCAGCTACAATGAGCAGTTCTTC. It translates to CASSQAGSYNEQFF.

The chain carries TRBV7-2 and TRBJ2-1; 11 bases are shared with TRBD2. This CDR3 is built from 16 residues. V lost 1 base and J lost 4; bases outside the gene matches: 3. Germline V gene data show CDR1 as SGHTA and CDR2 as FQGNSA. The CDR3: CASSLVAGGPYNEQFF. The CDR3 DNA sequence: TGTGCCAGCAGCTTAGTAGCGGGGGGGCCTTACAATGAGCAGTTCTTC. Using reference TRBV7-2 and TRBJ2-1 for the parts outside the CDR3, the full variable domain is GAGVSQSPSNKVTEKGKDVELRCDPISGHTALYWYRQSLGQGLEFLIYFQGNSAPDKSGLPSDRFSAERTGGSVSTLTIQRTQQEDSAVYLCASSLVAGGPYNEQFFGPGTRLTVL.

The chain links TRBV5-5 to TRBJ1-1; D perhaps matches TRBD1 (5 bases). The ends were cut back, 2 bases at V and 5 bases at J, with 16 bases in the middle. Germline values: CDR1 SGHKS, CDR2 YYEKEE (reference sequence). The CDR3 length is 15 residues. CDR3 sequence: CASSFTVVGTTEAFF. CDR3 in DNA: TGTGCCAGCAGCTTTACGGTTGTCGGGACTACTGAAGCTTTCTTT.

This clone was detected many times. The chain links TRBV28 to TRBJ1-6; D might be TRBD1 (5 bases). Germline assignment: CDR1 MDHEN and CDR2 SYDVKM. This CDR3 has 12 residues. With 5 bases removed from V and 9 bases from J, the gap between germline ends came to 8 bases. The CDR3 nucleotides are TGTGCCAGCAGTCGGGACGGTTCACCCCTCCACTTT. Translating gives CASSRDGSPLHF.

The V and J genes are TRBV19 and TRBJ2-3, with 9 bases fitting TRBD1. CDR3 length: 16 amino acids. Per germline, CDR1 LNHDA and CDR2 SQIVND (reference sequence). V was pared by 2 bases and J by 6 bases, with 9 bases of the junction left unmatched. The CDR3 here is CASSIQSRTGADTQYF. In DNA, the CDR3 is TGTGCCAGTAGTATACAATCCCGGACAGGGGCGGATACGCAGTATTTT.

The CDR3 DNA is TGTGCCAGCAGCCCTCGGACGTTCTCCTACGAGCAGTACGTC. Encoded protein: CASSPRTFSYEQYV. This rearrangement joins TRBV11-2 to TRBJ2-7; D gene uncertain. This CDR3 spans 14 amino acids. Per the germline V gene, CDR1 is SGHAT and CDR2 is FQNNGV. With 5 bases removed from V and 0 bases from J, the gap between germline ends came to 11 bases.

This chain connects TRBV3-1 (or the pseudogene TRBV3-2) to TRBJ1-3; weak D call: TRBD1 (5 bases). Trimming left V 1 base short and J 2 bases short, with 15 bases between. Looked up from germline, CDR1 is LGHDT and CDR2 is YNNKEL (reference sequence). This CDR3 has 17 residues. The CDR3 spells CASSQAASRVTGNTIYF. CDR3 DNA: TGTGCCAGCAGCCAAGCAGCGTCCAGGGTTACTGGAAACACCATATATTTT.